This T cell receptor beta chain derives from a study of blood T cell repertoires in COVID-19 (dated by TCRdb to between 2020 and 2021). Study-level background: Collaborator samples came from the United States, Italy and Spain and covered acute and convalescent phases of COVID-19. The prospective study material was composed of cDNA or gDNA derived from T cells, B-cell-depleted T cells, or PBMCs. Subjects who had been exposed to COVID-19, were actively infected with it, or had recovered from it provided the deeply sampled blood TCRbeta repertoires that made up the dataset. A freely available public database, intended as a resource for researchers studying the immune response to SARS-CoV-2, is where the repertoires were released. Samples came from the ongoing ImmuneRACE study (first 160 participants) plus 1,254 subjects from 6 global collaborators. Sample metadata almost always included a de-identified subject ID, COVID-19 status, age in years and sex. Where HLA class I and class II types were available, the types were taken from metadata supplied by the sample provider, not from assay-based typing. The paper's findings and limits, for the study overall: How much clinical and demographic metadata was included differed by source and by participant, and the metadata was provided uncurated.

With regard to this clone: Its binding antigen is unknown. One base away there is no much larger clone; base qualities are not given.

TCRbeta CDR3 regions were amplified from genomic DNA by means of the immunoSEQ Assay, a bias-controlled multiplex PCR. As for the original processing: The number of nucleated cells in each sample was estimated by amplification of reference gene primers within the assay. To quantify the absolute abundance of each unique TCRbeta CDR3 rearrangement, sequence reads were collapsed and filtered. For each sample, productive Simpson clonality was calculated as the square root of Simpson's diversity index across productive rearrangements. TCRdb carries this immuneACCESS record with in-frame sequences only. Its versions omit some clonotypes, under half of them owing to an unresolved V gene in the studies checked, with the rest unexplained. V and J calls and clone size follow that table, whereas D and trimming were derived from the DNA. For this sample the table gives 95,000 to 130,000 clones, of which 90% were detected only once. Together, the top ten hold approximately 1.9% of the sample.

There are 13 amino acids in the CDR3, from cysteine to phenylalanine inclusive. The DNA shown is the 39-base CDR3, in frame from base 1. The CDR1 and CDR2 encoded by the germline V gene are MGHDK and SYGVNS. Trimmed from V: 6 bases; trimmed from J: 10 bases; junction bases lacking a gene match: 5. Whole blood was collected in K2EDTA tubes by collaborating institutions according to the institutions' own protocols. Collaborator samples were shipped for TCRbeta analysis as frozen whole blood, isolated PBMCs, or DNA extracted from either sample type. The clonotype was recovered from a human donor with active COVID-19. The donor label of this sample is uncertain. What was sequenced was peripheral blood. The sequence links TRBV25-1 to TRBJ1-6; TRBD1 lines up with 8 middle nucleotides. The CDR3 reads CASRRQGSSPLHF. The DNA is as follows: TGTGCCAGCAGACGACAGGGGAGCTCACCCCTCCACTTT.